One and the same sample provided the 21 T cell receptor beta chains below, sequenced in a study of T cell changes during pregnancy in multiple sclerosis. Sequencing was performed with immunoSEQ multiplex PCR; in TCRdb, only in-frame clones are kept and a portion is missing. Of about 59,000 clones in the sample, about nine tenths were seen once. This sample comprised peripheral blood, obtained in the second trimester of pregnancy. Source of these receptors: a female donor with multiple sclerosis, enrolled in a pregnancy study.

The chain carries TRBV9 and TRBJ1-1; TRBD1 aligns across 9 bases. V lost 4 bases to trimming and J lost 1 base; unmatched junction nucleotides: 8. Germline assignment: CDR1 SGDLS and CDR2 YYNGEE. The CDR3 runs to 16 residues. CDR3 residues: CASSTKGQGGNTEAFF. The CDR3 nucleotides read TGTGCCAGCAGCACCAAGGGACAGGGCGGGAACACTGAAGCTTTCTTT. The full variable domain, completed using reference TRBV9 and TRBJ1-1, is DSGVTQTPKHLITATGQRVTLRCSPRSGDLSVYWYQQSLDQGLQFLIQYYNGEERAKGNILERFSAQQFPDLHSELNLSSLELGDSALYFCASSTKGQGGNTEAFFGQGTRLTVV.

The rearrangement uses TRBV27 and TRBJ2-3; no definite D call. This CDR3 has 11 residues. Germline assignment: CDR1 MNHEY and CDR2 SMNVEV (reference sequence). V was clipped by 4 bases and J by 4 bases, with 3 bases between them. The CDR3, as DNA: TGTGCCAGCAGTTCAGCAGATACGCAGTATTTT. Amino acids: CASSSADTQYF.

This chain connects TRBV4-1 to TRBJ1-4, with TRBD1 matching 7 bases. This CDR3 contains 15 residues. V lost 3 bases to trimming and J lost 4 bases; unmatched junction nucleotides: 5. Germline V gene data show CDR1 as MGHRA and CDR2 as YSYEKL. CDR3 region: CASSHNDRDNEKLFF. The DNA for the CDR3 is TGCGCCAGCAGCCACAACGACAGGGATAATGAAAAACTGTTTTTT.

This chain uses TRBV6-5 with TRBJ2-5, with 8 bases matching TRBD1. Germline V CDR1 and CDR2: MNHEY, SVGAGI. The trim removed 5 bases at V and 4 bases at J, leaving 6 bases unmatched. This CDR3 is 14 amino acids long. This CDR3 reads CASSRWDRTETQYF. In DNA, the CDR3 is TGTGCCAGCAGTCGATGGGACAGGACAGAGACCCAGTACTTC.

V gene TRBV7-6 combines with J gene TRBJ2-5, with D maybe TRBD2 (6 bases). The CDR3 extends over 12 amino acids. The V and J ends lost 2 bases and 5 bases respectively, with 6 bases between them. The germline gives CDR1 SGHVS, CDR2 FNYEAQ. CDR3 in DNA: TGTGCCAGCAGCTTAACTAGCGAGACCCAGTACTTC. Translated: CASSLTSETQYF.

This rearrangement joins TRBV5-1 to TRBJ2-1; D is ambiguous. V lost 2 bases and J lost 8, with 11 bases in between. Germline V gene lookup returns CDR1 SGHRS and CDR2 YFSETQ. This CDR3 contains 13 residues. CDR3 nucleotide sequence: TGCGCCAGCAGCTTAGAGGTTACCGATGAGCAGTTCTTC. It yields the protein CASSLEVTDEQFF.

The rearrangement joins TRBV19 to TRBJ1-5; D gene uncertain. The CDR3 loop spans 17 amino acids. From germline, CDR1 is LNHDA and CDR2 SQIVND (reference sequence). The germline V and J ends were trimmed by 6 bases and 0 bases, with 18 bases remaining between them. DNA for the CDR3: TGTGCCAGTAGGGATCGGACTGCTCCCTATAGCAATCAGCCCCAGCATTTT. Its translation is CASRDRTAPYSNQPQHF.

The J gene is TRBJ2-3, the V gene TRBV5-4; the match to TRBD2 covers 7 bases. After removal of 1 base from V and 5 bases from J, the junction contained 4 bases not matched to a gene. Germline CDR1 is SGHNT and CDR2 is YYREEE (reference sequence). The CDR3 spans 14 residues. CDR3 region: CASSLLVAGDTQYF. The CDR3 region has the DNA TGTGCCAGCAGCTTGCTGGTAGCGGGAGATACGCAGTATTTT.

As DNA, the CDR3 is TGTGCCAGCAGCTTGGACGACAGGTGGTTCGGCTACACCTTC. Translated, it gives CASSLDDRWFGYTF. This sequence joins TRBV5-6 and TRBJ1-2, with D perhaps matching TRBD1 (6 bases). This CDR3 comprises 14 residues. The ends were cut back, 0 bases at V and 8 bases at J, with 14 bases in the middle. Germline V gives CDR1 SGHDT, CDR2 YYEEEE.

The rearrangement uses TRBV5-1 and TRBJ2-3, with a weak D call TRBD1 (6 bases). This CDR3 region has 13 residues. Trimming took off 4 bases at V and 4 bases at J, with 10 bases between the two ends. CDR1 is SGHRS, CDR2 YFSETQ, per germline. CDR3 in DNA: TGCGCCAGCAGCAATCAGGGGTCAGATACGCAGTATTTT. This gives the protein CASSNQGSDTQYF.

The CDR3 region is CASSLQTCEQYF. The CDR3 region has the DNA TGTGCCAGCAGTTTGCAGACATGCGAGCAGTACTTC. The rearrangement uses TRBV28 and TRBJ2-7; D gene uncertain. From germline, CDR1 is MDHEN and CDR2 SYDVKM. Trimming removed 3 bases at V and 6 bases at J, with 9 bases between. CDR3 length: 12 residues.

The V gene is TRBV5-8, the J gene TRBJ2-7, with 8 nucleotides matching TRBD1. V trimming: 2 bases; J trimming: 2 bases; junction bases outside the gene matches: 12. Looked up from germline, CDR1 is SGHTS and CDR2 is YDEGEE. This CDR3 region has 17 residues. CDR3 sequence (DNA): TGTGCCAGCAGCTTACTCGGTAAGGGGACAGGCACCTACGAGCAGTACTTC. This codes for CASSLLGKGTGTYEQYF.

This clone was seen a single time. The chain recombines TRBV7-2 with TRBJ1-2; a possible D gene is TRBD1 (5 bases). In germline, CDR1 is SGHTA, CDR2 FQGNSA. Trimming stripped 2 bases from V and 2 bases from J, with 12 bases between. CDR3 length: 15 amino acids. The CDR3 here is CASSLSEGVNYGYTF. DNA for the CDR3: TGTGCCAGCAGCTTAAGCGAAGGGGTGAACTATGGCTACACCTTC.

V is TRBV5-1 and J is TRBJ2-1; 7 bases map to TRBD2. Germline V lookup: CDR1 SGHRS, CDR2 YFSETQ. Trimming took 3 bases from V and 0 from J; bases not matched to a gene: 9. The CDR3 runs to 17 residues. CDR3 loop: CASSSSSGPSSYNEQFF. CDR3 DNA: TGCGCCAGCAGCTCCTCTAGCGGCCCTAGCTCCTACAATGAGCAGTTCTTC. Full variable domain (missing parts from reference TRBV5-1 and TRBJ2-1): KAGVTQTPRYLIKTRGQQVTLSCSPISGHRSVSWYQQTPGQGLQFLFEYFSETQRNKGNFPGRFSGRQFSNSRSEMNVSTLELGDSALYLCASSSSSGPSSYNEQFFGPGTRLTVL.

The chain joins TRBV5-6 to TRBJ1-2, with 7 bases that match TRBD1. Germline V CDR1 and CDR2: SGHDT, YYEEEE. The CDR3 spans 14 residues. Trimming cost V 2 bases and J 8 bases; bases outside gene matches: 9. DNA for the CDR3: TGTGCCAGCAGCTTCTCCAGGACAGGCGGAGGCTACACCTTC. This sequence encodes CASSFSRTGGGYTF.

This sequence joins TRBV28 and TRBJ1-6, with 9 bases fitting TRBD1. CDR1 and CDR2 from the germline V gene are MDHEN and SYDVKM. Trimming removed 5 bases from V and 8 bases from J; junction bases left unmatched: 4. The CDR3 runs to 14 residues. The CDR3 loop is CASSAGTGYSPLHF. The DNA for the CDR3 is TGTGCCAGCAGTGCCGGGACAGGGTATTCACCCCTCCACTTT.

The genes are TRBV4-1 and TRBJ2-2, with 8 bases matching TRBD1. The CDR3 length is 18 residues. The germline gives CDR1 MGHRA, CDR2 YSYEKL. V lost 0 bases, J lost 7 bases, and 13 bases stayed unmatched. The CDR3, as DNA: TGCGCCAGCAGCCAAGATAGGTTCGGACAGGGTAGAGGCGGGGAGCTGTTTTTT. Residues: CASSQDRFGQGRGGELFF.

The chain uses TRBV30 and TRBJ2-7; possible D gene TRBD1, 6 bases. From germline, CDR1 is GTSNPN and CDR2 SVGIG (reference sequence). Trimming cost V 2 bases and J 6 bases, with 8 bases left between them. This CDR3 comprises 11 residues. CDR3 sequence reads: CAWSRGGEQYF. CDR3 sequence (DNA): TGTGCCTGGAGTAGAGGGGGCGAGCAGTACTTC.

V gene TRBV10-2 combines with J gene TRBJ1-1; no clear D. Germline V CDR1 and CDR2: WSHSY, SAAADI. The V gene lost 4 bases and the J gene lost 1 base, with 10 bases spanning the gap. The length of the CDR3 is 14 residues. The CDR3 DNA reads as TGCGCCAGCAGTGGGACTACACCGAACACTGAAGCTTTCTTT. Its protein is CASSGTTPNTEAFF.

CDR3 in amino acids: CASSFPDRAAGDTQYF. CDR3 nucleotides: TGCGCCAGCAGCTTTCCGGACAGGGCGGCGGGAGATACGCAGTATTTT. The rearrangement uses TRBV5-1 and TRBJ2-3, with TRBD1 identical over 8 bases. Trimming cost V 2 bases and J 5 bases; bases outside gene matches: 10. The CDR3 is made up of 16 amino acids. From germline, CDR1 is SGHRS and CDR2 YFSETQ.

This chain joins TRBV7-2 and TRBJ2-7, with 11 bases aligning to TRBD2. The germline CDR1 and CDR2 sequences are SGHTA and FQGNSA. Trimming cost V 1 base and J 11 bases; bases outside gene matches: 4. The length of the CDR3 is 13 residues. The CDR3 here is CASSLETSGAKYF. The CDR3 region has the DNA TGTGCCAGCAGCTTAGAGACTAGCGGGGCGAAGTACTTC.